This TCR beta chain stems from a study of blood T cell repertoires in COVID-19. The V and J ends lost 6 bases and 4 bases, in that order; junction bases with no gene match: 4. CDR1 and CDR2 (germline): SNHLY, FYNNEI. This CDR3 is built from 13 residues. The protocol was immunoSEQ multiplex PCR, while the TCRdb copy is restricted to in-frame clones and leaves out a portion. The repertoire consists of about 130,000 clones, with under 85% occurring once and the leading ten covering 9% to 15%. Sequenced sample: peripheral blood. This chain links TRBV2 with TRBJ2-5; 8 bases line up with TRBD2. The receptor's source is a woman in her fifties or sixties with acute or convalescent COVID-19. This chain's CDR3 is CASRGTRIETQYF. The CDR3 DNA reads as TGTGCCAGCAGGGGGACTAGAATAGAGACCCAGTACTTC.